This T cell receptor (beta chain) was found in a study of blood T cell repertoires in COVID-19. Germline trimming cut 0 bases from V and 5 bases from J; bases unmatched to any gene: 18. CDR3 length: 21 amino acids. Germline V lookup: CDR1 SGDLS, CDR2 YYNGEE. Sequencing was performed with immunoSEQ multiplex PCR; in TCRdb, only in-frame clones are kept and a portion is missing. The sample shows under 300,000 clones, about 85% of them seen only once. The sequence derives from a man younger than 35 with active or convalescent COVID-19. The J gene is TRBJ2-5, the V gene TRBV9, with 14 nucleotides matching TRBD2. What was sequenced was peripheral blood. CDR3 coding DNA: TGTGCCAGCAGCGTAGCCGCTACCCAGGGACTAGCGGGAGTATTCGTGGAGACCCAGTACTTC. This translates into CASSVAATQGLAGVFVETQYF.